The 8 T cell receptor beta chains presented below share a single source sample, sequenced in a study of T cells after somatic rescue of genetic block. Some clones are missing from TCRdb's copy, which holds only in-frame ones; the method was immunoSEQ multiplex PCR. The table lists 9,500 to 15,000 clones, over 65% of them singletons. Material for sequencing was peripheral blood mononuclear cells (PBMCs). Receptors were obtained from a boy aged 5-17 years.

The chain uses TRBV5-1 and TRBJ1-3, with 9 positions matching TRBD1. CDR1 and CDR2 from the germline V gene are SGHRS and YFSETQ. The CDR3 is 16 amino acids. The ends lost 2 bases at V and 4 bases at J; junction bases unmatched: 7. The CDR3 bases are TGCGCCAGCAGCTTTCAACAGGGGGCAGCAGGAAACACCATATATTTT. It specifies CASSFQQGAAGNTIYF.

Written as DNA, the CDR3 is TGTGCCAGCACCCAAGGGGGGCACACTGAAGCTTTCTTT. Translating it yields CASTQGGHTEAFF. The chain recombines TRBV28 with TRBJ1-1; perhaps TRBD1 as D (6 bases). The CDR3 has 13 residues. Germline CDR1 and CDR2: MDHEN and SYDVKM. Trimming pared 7 bases from V and 3 bases from J, leaving 12 bases between.

This chain joins TRBV5-1 and TRBJ1-3, with D possibly being TRBD1 (6 bases). CDR3 length equals 18 residues. CDR1 SGHRS and CDR2 YFSETQ come from the germline V gene. Trimming removed 4 bases from V and 2 bases from J, with 22 bases in between. Here the CDR3 DNA reads TGCGCCAGCAGCCCCACCGTACAGGGCCTTGGACCTGGAAACACCATATATTTT. This encodes CASSPTVQGLGPGNTIYF.

The V and J genes are TRBV18 and TRBJ1-5; D is perhaps TRBD1 (6 bases). This CDR3 region has 15 residues. Germline CDR1 is KGHSH and CDR2 is LQKENI. Trimming cost V 3 bases and J 0 bases, with 9 bases left between them. In nucleotides, the CDR3 is TGTGCCAGCTCACCGACAGGATATAGCAATCAGCCCCAGCATTTT. Encoded protein: CASSPTGYSNQPQHF.

The chain has TRBV9 and TRBJ2-7; either TRBD1 or TRBD2 may supply D (5 bases each). Germline CDR1 reads SGDLS; CDR2 reads YYNGEE. V was pared by 4 bases and J by 6 bases, with 23 bases between. This CDR3 has 16 residues. CDR3 nucleotides: TGTGCCAGCAGCTCCGGGTGGGGGAGCTCCCTTCGCGAGCAGTACTTC. This gives the protein CASSSGWGSSLREQYF.

The genes are TRBV6-5 and TRBJ1-6; 11 nucleotides line up with TRBD1. CDR3 length: 15 amino acids. Per germline, CDR1 MNHEY and CDR2 SVGAGI. The junction had 3 bases not matched to a gene; V was cut back by 2 bases and J by 9 bases. CDR3 in DNA: TGTGCCAGCAGTTACATTGGGACAGGGGGTTCACCCCTCCACTTT. This codes for CASSYIGTGGSPLHF.

The chain couples TRBV4-2 to TRBJ2-7; D gene ambiguous. Germline V lookup: CDR1 LGHNA, CDR2 YNFKEQ. The CDR3 runs 13 residues. V gave up 3 bases and J gave up 2 bases, with 8 bases separating them. In nucleotides, the CDR3 is TGTGCCAGCAGCCAGAACAGCCCCTACGAGCAGTACTTC. It encodes CASSQNSPYEQYF.

This clone was picked up a small number of times. The chain couples TRBV7-6 to TRBJ2-1; 7 bases match TRBD1. Germline CDR1 SGHVS, CDR2 FNYEAQ. This CDR3 spans 15 amino acids. The V gene end was trimmed by 4 bases and the J gene end by 5 bases; junction bases not matched to a gene: 8. Here the CDR3 DNA reads TGTGCCAGCAGCTACCCTCCAACAGGGGACAATGAGCAGTTCTTC. Translation gives CASSYPPTGDNEQFF.